One and the same sample provided the 18 T cell receptor beta chains below, sequenced in a study of blood T cell repertoires in COVID-19 (dated by TCRdb to about 2020). The library was prepared using the immunoSEQ multiplex PCR assay. Sourced from immuneACCESS, this table was stored by TCRdb with only in-frame sequences that have V and J called. A share of the clones is absent; for the studies checked, an unresolved V gene accounts for under half, and the remainder has no known explanation. A total of 160,000 or so clones appear in this sample, approximately 95% of them only once. Jointly, the top ten make up approximately 2% of the sample. Material for sequencing was peripheral blood. These receptors all stem from a woman aged 55-70 years with COVID-19, enrolled during active disease.

The rearrangement links TRBV5-1 to TRBJ1-3; D remains ambiguous. This CDR3 is built from 14 residues. The V gene's germline CDR1 is SGHRS and CDR2 YFSETQ. V lost 0 bases to trimming and J lost 2 bases, with 6 bases between them. CDR3 amino acids: CASSLGQTGNTIYF. In DNA, the CDR3 is TGCGCCAGCAGCTTGGGCCAGACTGGAAACACCATATATTTT.

The table lists this clone with a count of one. The chain carries TRBV19 and TRBJ1-1; 7 nucleotides align to TRBD1. Germline V gene data show CDR1 as LNHDA and CDR2 as SQIVND (reference sequence). The CDR3 has 13 residues. J gave up 5 bases and V 1 base, and 1 base lay outside the gene matches. In DNA, the CDR3 is TGTGCCAGTAGTATAGCCAGGGGGACTGAAGCTTTCTTT. Its translation is CASSIARGTEAFF.

The rearrangement uses TRBV9 and TRBJ2-2; maybe TRBD1 (6 bases). Germline lookup yields CDR1 SGDLS and CDR2 YYNGEE. This CDR3 comprises 16 residues. V was cut by 2 bases and J by 1 base, with 12 bases left in between. The CDR3 nucleotides read TGTGCCAGCAGCGTGTCCGGGACACTGAACACCGGGGAGCTGTTTTTT. Its translation: CASSVSGTLNTGELFF.

This chain connects TRBV9 to TRBJ2-2; 8 nucleotides match TRBD1. V was clipped by 0 bases and J by 3 bases; unmatched bases: 4. Germline lookup yields CDR1 SGDLS and CDR2 YYNGEE. This CDR3 is built from 16 residues. The CDR3 spells CASSVAVGQDTGELFF. CDR3 DNA: TGTGCCAGCAGCGTAGCCGTGGGACAGGACACCGGGGAGCTGTTTTTT.

The chain carries TRBV6-5 and TRBJ1-1; TRBD1 aligns across 7 bases. Trimming took 5 bases from V and 5 from J; bases not matched to a gene: 5. Germline-derived CDR1 and CDR2 are MNHEY and SVGAGI. CDR3 length: 13 amino acids. The CDR3 loop reads CASSRQGGTEAFF. The CDR3 DNA reads as TGTGCCAGCAGTCGACAGGGTGGGACTGAAGCTTTCTTT.

This clone was detected once. J is TRBJ1-6 and V is TRBV7-2; D perhaps matches TRBD1 (5 bases). Trimming pared 1 base from V and 1 base from J, leaving 8 bases between. Germline V gene sequence: CDR1 SGHTA, CDR2 FQGNSA. The CDR3 extends over 16 amino acids. Here the CDR3 DNA reads TGTGCCAGCAGCTTAGAGCAGGGTTCCTATAATTCACCCCTCCACTTT. Amino acid sequence: CASSLEQGSYNSPLHF.

This clone was counted only a few times. V gene TRBV7-3 combines with J gene TRBJ1-1; D is undetermined. Germline V lookup: CDR1 SGHTA, CDR2 FQGTGA. CDR3 size: 14 residues. The V end lost 2 bases, the J end lost 3 bases, and 10 bases lay between the germline ends. CDR3 sequence: CASSLRGEDTEAFF. The CDR3 DNA sequence: TGTGCCAGCAGCTTACGTGGGGAGGACACTGAAGCTTTCTTT.

The V call is TRBV10-3, the J call TRBJ2-3; D is possibly TRBD1 (6 bases). Germline V lookup: CDR1 ENHRY, CDR2 SYGVKD. Trimming left V 6 bases short and J 2 bases short, with 12 bases between. The CDR3 loop spans 14 amino acids. This CDR3 is CAIRQDSYTDTQYF. CDR3 sequence (DNA): TGTGCCATCAGACAGGACAGTTACACAGATACGCAGTATTTT.

The genes are TRBV11-2 and TRBJ2-1; possible D gene TRBD1, 6 bases. CDR1 is SGHAT, CDR2 FQNNGV, per germline. The V end lost 5 bases, the J end lost 3 bases, and 11 bases lay between the germline ends. This CDR3 spans 14 amino acids. CDR3 DNA: TGTGCCAGCAGCGTAACAGGGTTCTACAATGAGCAGTTCTTC. This sequence encodes CASSVTGFYNEQFF.

This chain links TRBV6-2 or TRBV6-3 with TRBJ2-6; possible D gene TRBD1, 6 bases. In germline, CDR1 is MNHEY, CDR2 SVGEGT. This CDR3 is built from 17 residues. Trimming removed 2 bases at V and 0 bases at J, with 11 bases between. CDR3 sequence (DNA): TGTGCCAGCAGTTACGTACAGGGAAGCTCTGGGGCCAACGTCCTGACTTTC. This sequence encodes CASSYVQGSSGANVLTF.

V gene TRBV18 combines with J gene TRBJ1-1; D gene uncertain. CDR1 KGHSH and CDR2 LQKENI come from the germline V gene. This CDR3 is 17 amino acids long. The V gene lost 6 bases and the J gene lost 0 bases, with 20 bases spanning the gap. The CDR3 sequence: CASSPASGSRVNTEAFF. The CDR3 DNA is TGTGCCAGCTCCCCAGCGAGCGGGAGCCGCGTGAACACTGAAGCTTTCTTT.

The V and J genes are TRBV30 and TRBJ1-4; tentatively, D is TRBD1 (5 bases). Between the trimmed V and J ends, which lost 2 bases and 3 bases, there was a span of 10 bases. The CDR3 loop spans 14 amino acids. CDR1 is GTSNPN and CDR2 is SVGIG in the germline V gene (reference sequence). CDR3: CAWSRPGPNEKLFF. CDR3 DNA: TGTGCCTGGAGTCGCCCAGGGCCTAATGAAAAACTGTTTTTT. The full variable domain, its missing parts supplied by reference TRBV30 and TRBJ1-4, is SQTIHQWPATLVQPVGSPLSLECTVEGTSNPNLYWYRQAAGRGLQLLFYSVGIGQISSEVPQNLSASRPQDRQFILSSKKLLLSDSGFYLCAWSRPGPNEKLFFGSGTQLSVL.

The CDR3 reads CASSLGLFTEAFF. Written as DNA, the CDR3 is TGTGCCAGCAGCCTGGGACTTTTCACTGAAGCTTTCTTT. V and J are TRBV14 and TRBJ1-1, with D possibly TRBD1 on 5 matching bases. The CDR3 is made up of 13 amino acids. The V end lost 4 bases, the J end lost 4 bases, and 10 bases lay between the germline ends. The germline gives CDR1 SGHDN, CDR2 FVKESK.

The chain combines TRBV2 with TRBJ2-3, with D possibly being TRBD2 (6 bases). This CDR3 contains 12 residues. Germline CDR1 and CDR2: SNHLY and FYNNEI. The germline V and J ends were trimmed by 10 bases and 4 bases, with 12 bases remaining between them. The CDR3 DNA reads TGTGCCACCTCTTGGGGGGCAGATACGCAGTATTTT. It encodes CATSWGADTQYF.

The chain couples TRBV7-2 to TRBJ1-2; D is unclear. Germline CDR1 SGHTA, CDR2 FQGNSA. The CDR3 contains 14 residues. With 1 base removed from V and 6 bases from J, the gap between germline ends came to 12 bases. CDR3: CASSLEVQSNGYTF. The CDR3 nucleotides are TGTGCCAGCAGCTTAGAGGTACAGAGTAATGGCTACACCTTC.

The J gene is TRBJ1-6, the V gene TRBV12-3 or TRBV12-4; D gene unclear. The CDR3 extends over 13 amino acids. Between the trimmed V and J ends, which lost 3 bases and 5 bases, there was a span of 5 bases. The CDR3 loop is CASSFADNSPLHF. The CDR3 nucleotides read TGTGCCAGCAGTTTCGCGGATAATTCACCCCTCCACTTT.

V is TRBV5-6 and J is TRBJ2-4, with D possibly being TRBD1 (5 bases). Trimming shortened V by 2 bases and J by 1 base, and 13 bases separated the two germline ends. The CDR3 length is 16 residues. Germline CDR1 reads SGHDT; CDR2 reads YYEEEE. The CDR3: CASSFGRVGAKNIQYF. The CDR3 DNA follows: TGTGCCAGCAGCTTCGGCAGGGTGGGGGCCAAAAACATTCAGTACTTC.

Here the CDR3 reads CASSRDRGENYEQYF. The DNA for the CDR3 is TGTGCCAGCAGTCGTGACAGGGGGGAGAACTACGAGCAGTACTTC. The V gene is TRBV6-5, the J gene TRBJ2-7, with 9 bases fitting TRBD1. CDR3 length equals 15 residues. Looked up from germline, CDR1 is MNHEY and CDR2 is SVGAGI. J lost 3 bases, V lost 5 bases, and 8 bases had no gene match.